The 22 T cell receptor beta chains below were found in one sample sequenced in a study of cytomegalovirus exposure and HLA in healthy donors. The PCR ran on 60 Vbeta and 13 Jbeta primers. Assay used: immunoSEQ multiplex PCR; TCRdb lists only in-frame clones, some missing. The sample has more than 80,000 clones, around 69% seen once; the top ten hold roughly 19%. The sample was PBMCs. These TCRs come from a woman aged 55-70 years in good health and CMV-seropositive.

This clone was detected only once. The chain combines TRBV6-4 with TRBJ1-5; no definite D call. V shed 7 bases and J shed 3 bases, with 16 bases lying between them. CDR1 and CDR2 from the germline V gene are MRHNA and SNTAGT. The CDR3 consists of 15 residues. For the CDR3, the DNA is TGTGCCAGCACCGAGTCGGGGATCCCCAATCAGCCCCAGCATTTT. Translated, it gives CASTESGIPNQPQHF.

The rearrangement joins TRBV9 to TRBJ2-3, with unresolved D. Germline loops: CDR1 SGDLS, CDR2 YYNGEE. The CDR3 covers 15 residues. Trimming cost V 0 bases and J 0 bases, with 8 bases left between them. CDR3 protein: CASSVAVTSTDTQYF. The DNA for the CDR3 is TGTGCCAGCAGCGTAGCGGTGACTAGCACAGATACGCAGTATTTT.

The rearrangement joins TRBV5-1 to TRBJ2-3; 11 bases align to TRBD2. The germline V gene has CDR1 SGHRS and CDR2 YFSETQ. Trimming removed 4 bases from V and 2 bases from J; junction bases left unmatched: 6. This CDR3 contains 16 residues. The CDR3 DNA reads TGCGCCAGCAGCCTCTGGACTAGCGGGCCCACAGATACGCAGTATTTT. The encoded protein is CASSLWTSGPTDTQYF.

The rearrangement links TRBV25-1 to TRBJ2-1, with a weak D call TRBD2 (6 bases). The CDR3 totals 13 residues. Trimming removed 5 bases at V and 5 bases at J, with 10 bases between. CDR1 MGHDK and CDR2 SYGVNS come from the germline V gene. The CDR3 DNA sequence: TGTGCCAGCAGTTTTGGCGGGGACAATGAGCAGTTCTTC. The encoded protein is CASSFGGDNEQFF.

The CDR3: CASSWGQGGGFTDTQYF. CDR3 nucleotides: TGTGCCAGCAGTTGGGGACAGGGGGGGGGTTTCACAGATACGCAGTATTTT. V gene TRBV27 combines with J gene TRBJ2-3, with 11 bases that match TRBD1. J lost 2 bases, V lost 4 bases, and 8 bases had no gene match. The CDR3 consists of 17 residues. Germline CDR1 MNHEY, CDR2 SMNVEV (reference sequence).

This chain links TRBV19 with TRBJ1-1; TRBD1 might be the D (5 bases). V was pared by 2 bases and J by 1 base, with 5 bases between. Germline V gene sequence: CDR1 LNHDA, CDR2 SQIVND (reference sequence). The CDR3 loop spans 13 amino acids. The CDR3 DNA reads TGTGCCAGTAGTATAACAGGGAACACTGAAGCTTTCTTT. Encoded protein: CASSITGNTEAFF.

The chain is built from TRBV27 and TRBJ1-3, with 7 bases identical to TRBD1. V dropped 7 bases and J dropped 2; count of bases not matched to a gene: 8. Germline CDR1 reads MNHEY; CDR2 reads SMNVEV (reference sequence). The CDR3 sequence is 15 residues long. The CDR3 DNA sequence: TGTGCCAGCAAAATGAAGGGGGCACCTGGAAACACCATATATTTT. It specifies CASKMKGAPGNTIYF.

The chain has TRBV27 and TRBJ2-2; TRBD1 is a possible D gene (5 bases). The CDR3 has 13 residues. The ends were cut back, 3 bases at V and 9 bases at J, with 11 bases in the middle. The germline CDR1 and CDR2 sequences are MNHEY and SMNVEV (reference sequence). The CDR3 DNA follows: TGTGCCAGCAGTTTTAGGGGCTCATGGGAGCTGTTTTTT. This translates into CASSFRGSWELFF.

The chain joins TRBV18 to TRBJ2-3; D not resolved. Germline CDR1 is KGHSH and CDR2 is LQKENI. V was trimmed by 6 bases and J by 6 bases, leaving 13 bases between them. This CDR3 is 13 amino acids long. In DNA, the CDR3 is TGTGCCAGCTCCCCCGCACTCGGGGATACGCAGTATTTT. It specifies CASSPALGDTQYF.

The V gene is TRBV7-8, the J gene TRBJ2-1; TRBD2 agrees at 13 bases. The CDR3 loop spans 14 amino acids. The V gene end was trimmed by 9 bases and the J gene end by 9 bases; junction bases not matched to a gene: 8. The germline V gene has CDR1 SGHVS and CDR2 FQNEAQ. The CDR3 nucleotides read TGTGCCAGTACCGGGACTAGCGGGATAGGTGAGCAGTTCTTC. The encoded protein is CASTGTSGIGEQFF.

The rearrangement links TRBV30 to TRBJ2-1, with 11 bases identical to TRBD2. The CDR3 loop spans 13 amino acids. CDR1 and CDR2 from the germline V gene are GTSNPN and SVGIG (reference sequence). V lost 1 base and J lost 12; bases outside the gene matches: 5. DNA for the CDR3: TGTGCCTGGAGTGATGATAGCGGGAGGGTGCAGTTCTTC. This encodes CAWSDDSGRVQFF.

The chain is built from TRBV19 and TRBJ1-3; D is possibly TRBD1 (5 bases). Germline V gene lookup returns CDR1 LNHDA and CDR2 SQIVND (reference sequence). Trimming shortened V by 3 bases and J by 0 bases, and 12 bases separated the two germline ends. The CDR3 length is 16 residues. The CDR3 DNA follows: TGTGCCAGTAGTATTAGCCCGACAGTCTCTGGAAACACCATATATTTT. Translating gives CASSISPTVSGNTIYF.

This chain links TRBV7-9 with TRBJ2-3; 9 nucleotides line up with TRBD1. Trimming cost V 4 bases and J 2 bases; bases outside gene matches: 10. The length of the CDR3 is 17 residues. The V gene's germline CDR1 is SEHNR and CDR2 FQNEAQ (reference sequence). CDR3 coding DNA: TGTGCCAGCAGCTCGGCCCTCGGGACAGGGAACACAGATACGCAGTATTTT. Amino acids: CASSSALGTGNTDTQYF.

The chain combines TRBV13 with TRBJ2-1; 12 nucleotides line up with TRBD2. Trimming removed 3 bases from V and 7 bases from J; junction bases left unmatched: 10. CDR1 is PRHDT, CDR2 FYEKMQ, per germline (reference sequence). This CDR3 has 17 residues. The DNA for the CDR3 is TGTGCCAGCAGCTTCGGGGACCGACTAGCGGGAGTTAATGAGCAGTTCTTC. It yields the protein CASSFGDRLAGVNEQFF.

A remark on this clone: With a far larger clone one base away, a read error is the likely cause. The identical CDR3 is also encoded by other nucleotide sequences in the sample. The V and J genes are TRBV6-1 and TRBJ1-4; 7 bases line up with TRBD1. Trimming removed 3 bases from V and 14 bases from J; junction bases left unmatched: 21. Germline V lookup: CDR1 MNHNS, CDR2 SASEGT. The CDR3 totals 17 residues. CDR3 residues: CASSDDRVQALGDRLFF. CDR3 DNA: TGTGCCAGCAGTGACGACAGGGTACAGGCCCTAGGGGATAGGCTGTTTTTT.

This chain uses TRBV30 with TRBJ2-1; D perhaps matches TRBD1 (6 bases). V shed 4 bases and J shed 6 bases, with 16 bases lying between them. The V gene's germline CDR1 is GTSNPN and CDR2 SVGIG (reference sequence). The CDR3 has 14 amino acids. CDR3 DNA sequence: TGTGCCTGGAAGGGGGACCCCGGTTCCAATGAGCAGTTCTTC. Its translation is CAWKGDPGSNEQFF.

The CDR3 DNA follows: TGTGCCTGGAGTCTGACAGGGCATGGCTACACCTTC. Amino acid sequence: CAWSLTGHGYTF. The V and J genes are TRBV30 and TRBJ1-2; 7 bases are shared with TRBD1. The CDR3 loop spans 12 amino acids. V was clipped by 2 bases and J by 6 bases; unmatched bases: 3. Looked up from germline, CDR1 is GTSNPN and CDR2 is SVGIG (reference sequence).

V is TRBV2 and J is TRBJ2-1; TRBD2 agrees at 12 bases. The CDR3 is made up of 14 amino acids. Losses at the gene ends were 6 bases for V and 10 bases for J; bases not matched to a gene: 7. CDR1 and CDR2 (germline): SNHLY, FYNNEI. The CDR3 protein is CASRRLAGVGEQFF. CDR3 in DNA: TGTGCCAGCAGGCGACTAGCGGGAGTAGGAGAGCAGTTCTTC.

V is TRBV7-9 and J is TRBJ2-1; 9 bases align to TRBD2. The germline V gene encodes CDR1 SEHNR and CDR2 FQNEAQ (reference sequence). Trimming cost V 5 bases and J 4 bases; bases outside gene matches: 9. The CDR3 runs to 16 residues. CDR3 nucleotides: TGTGCCAGCAGCCTAGGAGGGCTAGCGGGATACAATGAGCAGTTCTTC. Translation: CASSLGGLAGYNEQFF.

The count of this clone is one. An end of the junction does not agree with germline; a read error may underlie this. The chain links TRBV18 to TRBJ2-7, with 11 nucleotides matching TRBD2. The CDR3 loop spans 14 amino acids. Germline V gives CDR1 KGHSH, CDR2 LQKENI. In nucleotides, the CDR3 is TGTGCCAGCTCACCACTAGCGGGAGGGACAGACAGAGGCTTC. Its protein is CASSPLAGGTDRGF.

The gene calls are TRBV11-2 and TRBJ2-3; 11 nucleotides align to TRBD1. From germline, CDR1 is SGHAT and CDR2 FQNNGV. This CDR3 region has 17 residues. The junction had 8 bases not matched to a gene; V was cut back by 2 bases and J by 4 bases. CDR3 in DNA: TGTGCCAGCAGCTTAATAGGACAGGGGGCTAGACCAGATACGCAGTATTTT. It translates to CASSLIGQGARPDTQYF.

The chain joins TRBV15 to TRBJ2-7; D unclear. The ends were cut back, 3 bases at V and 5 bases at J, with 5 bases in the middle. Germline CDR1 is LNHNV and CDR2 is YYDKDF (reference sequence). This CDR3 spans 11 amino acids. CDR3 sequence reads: CATSRGHEQYF. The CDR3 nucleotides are TGTGCCACCAGCAGGGGCCACGAGCAGTACTTC. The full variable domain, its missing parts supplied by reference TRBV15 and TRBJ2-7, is DAMVIQNPRYQVTQFGKPVTLSCSQTLNHNVMYWYQQKSSQAPKLLFHYYDKDFNNEADTPDNFQSRRPNTSFCFLDIRSPGLGDTAMYLCATSRGHEQYFGPGTRLTVT.